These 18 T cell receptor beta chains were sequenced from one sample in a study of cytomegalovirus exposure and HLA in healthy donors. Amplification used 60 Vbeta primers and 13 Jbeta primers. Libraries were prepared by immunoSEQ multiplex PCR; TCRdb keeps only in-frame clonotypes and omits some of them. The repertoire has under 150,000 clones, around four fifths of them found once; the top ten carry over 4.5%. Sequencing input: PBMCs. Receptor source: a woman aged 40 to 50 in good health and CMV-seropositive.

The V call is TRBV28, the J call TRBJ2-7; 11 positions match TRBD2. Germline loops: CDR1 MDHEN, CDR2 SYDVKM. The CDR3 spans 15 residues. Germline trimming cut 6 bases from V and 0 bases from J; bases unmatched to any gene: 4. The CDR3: CASSSSGRDSYEQYF. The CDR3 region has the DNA TGTGCCAGCAGCAGTAGCGGGAGGGACTCCTACGAGCAGTACTTC.

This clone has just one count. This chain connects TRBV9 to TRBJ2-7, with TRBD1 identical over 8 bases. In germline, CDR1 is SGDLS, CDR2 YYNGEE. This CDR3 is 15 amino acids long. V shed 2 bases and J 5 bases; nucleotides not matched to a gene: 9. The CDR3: CASSVSGGAWDEQYF. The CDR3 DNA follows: TGTGCCAGCAGCGTGTCAGGGGGCGCTTGGGACGAGCAGTACTTC.

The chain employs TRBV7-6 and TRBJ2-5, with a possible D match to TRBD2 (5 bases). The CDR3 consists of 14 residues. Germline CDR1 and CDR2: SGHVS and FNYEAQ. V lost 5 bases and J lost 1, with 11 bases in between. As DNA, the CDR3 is TGTGCCAGCAGCCGAGGAGGCGTCCAAGAGACCCAGTACTTC. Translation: CASSRGGVQETQYF.

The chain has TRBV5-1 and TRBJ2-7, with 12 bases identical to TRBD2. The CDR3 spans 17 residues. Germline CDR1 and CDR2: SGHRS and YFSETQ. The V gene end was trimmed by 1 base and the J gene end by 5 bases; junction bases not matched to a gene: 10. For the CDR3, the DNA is TGCGCCAGCAGCTTGAATCTAGGGCTAGCGGGAGGGAACGAGCAGTACTTC. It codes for CASSLNLGLAGGNEQYF. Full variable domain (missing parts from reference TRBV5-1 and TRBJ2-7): KAGVTQTPRYLIKTRGQQVTLSCSPISGHRSVSWYQQTPGQGLQFLFEYFSETQRNKGNFPGRFSGRQFSNSRSEMNVSTLELGDSALYLCASSLNLGLAGGNEQYFGPGTRLTVT.

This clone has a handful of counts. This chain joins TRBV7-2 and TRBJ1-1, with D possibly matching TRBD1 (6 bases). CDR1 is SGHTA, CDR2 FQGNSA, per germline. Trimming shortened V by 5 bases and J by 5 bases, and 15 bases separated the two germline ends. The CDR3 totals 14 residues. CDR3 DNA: TGTGCCAGCAGCCACCAGGGGTGGAGGACTGAAGCTTTCTTT. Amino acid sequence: CASSHQGWRTEAFF.

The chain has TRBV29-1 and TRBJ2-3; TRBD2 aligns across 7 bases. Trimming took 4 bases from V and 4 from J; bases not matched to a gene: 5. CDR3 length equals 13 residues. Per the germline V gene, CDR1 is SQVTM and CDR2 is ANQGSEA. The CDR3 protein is CSVVALAPDTQYF. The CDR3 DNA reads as TGCAGCGTTGTTGCACTAGCGCCAGATACGCAGTATTTT.

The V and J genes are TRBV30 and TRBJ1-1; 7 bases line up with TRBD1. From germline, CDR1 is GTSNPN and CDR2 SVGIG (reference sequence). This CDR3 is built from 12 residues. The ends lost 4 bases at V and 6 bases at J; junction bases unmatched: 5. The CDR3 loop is CAWTAGTAEAFF. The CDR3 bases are TGTGCCTGGACCGCCGGGACAGCTGAAGCTTTCTTT. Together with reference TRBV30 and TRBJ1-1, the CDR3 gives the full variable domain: SQTIHQWPATLVQPVGSPLSLECTVEGTSNPNLYWYRQAAGRGLQLLFYSVGIGQISSEVPQNLSASRPQDRQFILSSKKLLLSDSGFYLCAWTAGTAEAFFGQGTRLTVV.

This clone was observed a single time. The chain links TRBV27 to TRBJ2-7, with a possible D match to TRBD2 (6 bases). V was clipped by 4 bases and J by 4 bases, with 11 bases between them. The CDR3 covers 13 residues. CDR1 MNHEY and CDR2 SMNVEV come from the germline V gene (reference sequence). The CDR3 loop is CASSYGAGYEQYF. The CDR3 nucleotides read TGTGCCAGCAGTTACGGGGCGGGGTACGAGCAGTACTTC.

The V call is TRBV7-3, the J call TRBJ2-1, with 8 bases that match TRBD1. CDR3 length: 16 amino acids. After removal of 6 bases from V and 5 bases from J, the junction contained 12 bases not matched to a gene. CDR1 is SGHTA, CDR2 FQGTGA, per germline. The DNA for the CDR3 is TGTGCCAGCAGTCAAACCGGACAGGGTGGGGACAATGAGCAGTTCTTC. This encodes CASSQTGQGGDNEQFF.

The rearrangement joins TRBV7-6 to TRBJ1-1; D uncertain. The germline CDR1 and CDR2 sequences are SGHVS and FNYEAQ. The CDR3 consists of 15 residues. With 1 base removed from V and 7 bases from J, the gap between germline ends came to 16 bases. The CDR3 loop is CASSLGFASNNEAFF. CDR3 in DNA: TGTGCCAGCAGCTTAGGCTTTGCCAGTAATAATGAAGCTTTCTTT.

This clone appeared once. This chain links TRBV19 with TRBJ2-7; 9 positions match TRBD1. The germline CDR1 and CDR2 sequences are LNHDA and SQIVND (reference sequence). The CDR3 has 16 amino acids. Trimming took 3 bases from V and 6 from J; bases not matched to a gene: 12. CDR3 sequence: CASSILQGASDLEQYF. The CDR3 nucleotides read TGTGCCAGTAGTATCTTACAGGGGGCGTCTGATCTCGAGCAGTACTTC.

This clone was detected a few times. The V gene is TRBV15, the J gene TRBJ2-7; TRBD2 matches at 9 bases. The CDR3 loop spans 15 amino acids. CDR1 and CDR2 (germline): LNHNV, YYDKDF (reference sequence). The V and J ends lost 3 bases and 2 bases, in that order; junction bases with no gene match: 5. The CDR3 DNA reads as TGTGCCACCAGCAGTCGGCTAGCGGGAACCTACGAGCAGTACTTC. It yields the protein CATSSRLAGTYEQYF. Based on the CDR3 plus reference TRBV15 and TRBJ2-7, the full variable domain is DAMVIQNPRYQVTQFGKPVTLSCSQTLNHNVMYWYQQKSSQAPKLLFHYYDKDFNNEADTPDNFQSRRPNTSFCFLDIRSPGLGDTAMYLCATSSRLAGTYEQYFGPGTRLTVT.

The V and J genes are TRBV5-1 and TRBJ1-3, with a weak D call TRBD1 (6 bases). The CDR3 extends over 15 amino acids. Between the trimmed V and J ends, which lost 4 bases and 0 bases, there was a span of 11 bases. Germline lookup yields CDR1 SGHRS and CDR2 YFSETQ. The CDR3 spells CASSLGDISGNTIYF. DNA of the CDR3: TGCGCCAGCAGCCTGGGGGACATCTCTGGAAACACCATATATTTT.

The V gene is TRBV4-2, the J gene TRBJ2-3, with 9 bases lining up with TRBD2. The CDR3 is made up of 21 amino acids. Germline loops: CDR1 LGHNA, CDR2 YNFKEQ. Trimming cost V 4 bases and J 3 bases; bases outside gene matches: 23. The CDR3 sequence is CASSRPRRIAGERYRTDTQYF. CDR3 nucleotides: TGTGCCAGCAGCCGTCCGCGCCGAATAGCGGGAGAACGGTATAGGACAGATACGCAGTATTTT.

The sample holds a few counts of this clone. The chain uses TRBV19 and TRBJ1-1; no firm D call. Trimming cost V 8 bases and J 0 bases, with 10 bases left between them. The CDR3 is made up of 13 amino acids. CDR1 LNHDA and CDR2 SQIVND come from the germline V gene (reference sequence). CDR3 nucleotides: TGTGCCAGTCGTCAGAATATGAACACTGAAGCTTTCTTT. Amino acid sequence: CASRQNMNTEAFF.

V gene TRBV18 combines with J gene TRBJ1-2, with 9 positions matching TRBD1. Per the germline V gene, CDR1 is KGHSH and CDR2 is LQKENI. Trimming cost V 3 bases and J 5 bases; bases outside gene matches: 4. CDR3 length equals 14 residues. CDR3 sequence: CASSPQDRGYGYTF. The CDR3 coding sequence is TGTGCCAGCTCACCGCAGGACAGGGGATATGGCTACACCTTC.

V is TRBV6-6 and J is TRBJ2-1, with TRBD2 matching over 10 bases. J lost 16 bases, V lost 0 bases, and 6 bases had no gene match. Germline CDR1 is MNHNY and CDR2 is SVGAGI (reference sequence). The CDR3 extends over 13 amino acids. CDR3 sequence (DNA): TGTGCCAGCAGTTACTCGGCTAGCGGGAGTCATTTCTTC. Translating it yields CASSYSASGSHFF.

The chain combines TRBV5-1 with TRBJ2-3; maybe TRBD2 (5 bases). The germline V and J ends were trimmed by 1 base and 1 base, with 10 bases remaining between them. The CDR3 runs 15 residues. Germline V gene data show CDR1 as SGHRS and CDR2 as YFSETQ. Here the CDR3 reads CASSLSGIRTDTQYF. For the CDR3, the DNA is TGCGCCAGCAGCTTGTCCGGGATCCGCACAGATACGCAGTATTTT.